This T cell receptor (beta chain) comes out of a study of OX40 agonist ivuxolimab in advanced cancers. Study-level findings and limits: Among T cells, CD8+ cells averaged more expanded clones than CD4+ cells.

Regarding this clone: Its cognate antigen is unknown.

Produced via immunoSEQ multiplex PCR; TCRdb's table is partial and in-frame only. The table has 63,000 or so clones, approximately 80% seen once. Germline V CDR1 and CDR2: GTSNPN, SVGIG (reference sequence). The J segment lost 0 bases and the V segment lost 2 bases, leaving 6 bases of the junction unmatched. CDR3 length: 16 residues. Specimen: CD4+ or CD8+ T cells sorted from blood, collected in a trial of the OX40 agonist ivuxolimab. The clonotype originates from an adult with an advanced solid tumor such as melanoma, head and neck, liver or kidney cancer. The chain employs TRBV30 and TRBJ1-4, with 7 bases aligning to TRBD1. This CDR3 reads CAWSPRQGATNEKLFF. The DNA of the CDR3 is TGTGCCTGGAGTCCTCGACAGGGAGCAACTAATGAAAAACTGTTTTTT.